This T cell receptor beta chain originates from a study of blood T cell repertoires in COVID-19. Authors' processing steps: For nucleated cells, counts were estimated from reference gene primer amplification. Only in-frame clones appear in the TCRdb table, and some are missing; sequencing was by immunoSEQ multiplex PCR. The D gene and trimming were derived from the DNA, and the V and J assignments and clone size from that table. The sample holds about 210,000 clones, approximately 85% seen once. Sequencing input: peripheral blood. This TCR came from a woman between 45 and 60 years old with active or convalescent COVID-19.

The CDR3 loop reads CASSSHGQRELFF. The DNA of the CDR3 is TGTGCCAGCAGCTCCCATGGACAGCGAGAACTGTTTTTT. The chain carries TRBV3-1 (or the pseudogene TRBV3-2) and TRBJ1-4; perhaps TRBD1 as D (6 bases). The V and J ends lost 5 bases and 12 bases respectively, with 16 bases between them. The V gene's germline CDR1 is LGHDT and CDR2 YNNKEL (reference sequence). This CDR3 is 13 amino acids long.